This TCR beta chain was captured by sequencing in a study of blood T cell repertoires in COVID-19. Background on the study: T cells, B-cell-depleted T cells, or PBMCs provided the cDNA or gDNA that served as material.

Measured with immunoSEQ multiplex PCR; TCRdb has only the in-frame clones, and not every one. The table records some 280,000 clones, roughly 90% of them present only once. This clone appeared a single time. This receptor was taken from a woman aged 25 to 39 with active or convalescent COVID-19. The sequenced sample was peripheral blood.

The CDR3 nucleotides are TGTGCCTGGACCGGGACAGGGACTATTTGGATGACTAAAGAGCAGTACTTC. Its translation: CAWTGTGTIWMTKEQYF. The chain has TRBV30 and TRBJ2-7; TRBD1 agrees at 9 bases. The V segment lost 4 bases and the J segment 7 bases; nucleotides outside the gene matches: 20. The CDR3 length is 17 residues. CDR1 and CDR2 from the germline V gene are GTSNPN and SVGIG (reference sequence).